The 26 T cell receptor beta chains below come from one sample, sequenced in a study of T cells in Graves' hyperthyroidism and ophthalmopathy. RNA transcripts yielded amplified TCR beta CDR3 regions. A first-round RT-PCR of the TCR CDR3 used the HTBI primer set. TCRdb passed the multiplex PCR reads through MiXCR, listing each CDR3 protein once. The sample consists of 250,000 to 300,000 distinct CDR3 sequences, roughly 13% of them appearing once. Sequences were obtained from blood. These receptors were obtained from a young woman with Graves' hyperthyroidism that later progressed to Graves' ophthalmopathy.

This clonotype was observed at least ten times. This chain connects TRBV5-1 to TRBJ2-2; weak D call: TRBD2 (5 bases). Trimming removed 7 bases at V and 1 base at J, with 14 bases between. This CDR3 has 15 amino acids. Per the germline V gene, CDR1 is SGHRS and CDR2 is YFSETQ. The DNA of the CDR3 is TGCGCCAGCGGTCCGGATGCGGGGAACACCGGGGAGCTGTTTTTT. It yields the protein CASGPDAGNTGELFF.

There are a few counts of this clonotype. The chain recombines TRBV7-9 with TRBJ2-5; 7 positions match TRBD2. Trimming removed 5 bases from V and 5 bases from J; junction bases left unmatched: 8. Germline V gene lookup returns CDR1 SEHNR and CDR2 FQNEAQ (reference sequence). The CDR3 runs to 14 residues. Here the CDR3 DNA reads TGTGCCAGCAGCCTCATCGGGGAGGGGGAGACCCAGTACTTC. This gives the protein CASSLIGEGETQYF.

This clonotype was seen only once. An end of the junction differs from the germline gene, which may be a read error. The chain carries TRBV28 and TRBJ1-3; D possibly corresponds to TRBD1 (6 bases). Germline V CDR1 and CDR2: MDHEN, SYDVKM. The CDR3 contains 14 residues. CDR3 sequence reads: CASGGGANGNTIYF. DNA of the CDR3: TGTGCCAGTGGGGGGGGGGCTAATGGAAACACCATATATTTC.

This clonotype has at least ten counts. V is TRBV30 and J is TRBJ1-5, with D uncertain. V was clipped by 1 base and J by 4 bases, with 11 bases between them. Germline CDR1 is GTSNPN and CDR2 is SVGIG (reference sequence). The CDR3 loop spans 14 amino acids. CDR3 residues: CAWSGVGGNQPQHF. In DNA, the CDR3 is TGTGCCTGGAGTGGCGTCGGAGGGAATCAGCCCCAGCATTTT.

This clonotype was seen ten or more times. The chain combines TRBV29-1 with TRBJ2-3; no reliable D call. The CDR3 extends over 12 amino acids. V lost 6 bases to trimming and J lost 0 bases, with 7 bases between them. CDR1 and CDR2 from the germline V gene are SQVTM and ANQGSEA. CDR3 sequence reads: CSVEASTDTQYF. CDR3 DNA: TGCAGCGTCGAGGCTAGCACAGATACGCAGTATTTT.

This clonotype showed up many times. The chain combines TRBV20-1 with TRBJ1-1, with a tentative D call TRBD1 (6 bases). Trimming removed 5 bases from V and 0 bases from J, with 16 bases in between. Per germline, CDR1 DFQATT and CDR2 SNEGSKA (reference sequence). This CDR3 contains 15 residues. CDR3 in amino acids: CSAQNRGRLNTEAFF. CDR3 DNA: TGCAGTGCTCAAAATAGGGGGAGACTGAACACTGAAGCTTTCTTT.

DNA of the CDR3: TGTGCCAGCAGTCCAAAACTGACAGGGGCTGGGGCCAACGTCCTGACTTTC. Translating gives CASSPKLTGAGANVLTF. V usage is TRBV27 and J usage is TRBJ2-6, with 8 bases aligning to TRBD1. This CDR3 has 17 amino acids. V gave up 5 bases and J gave up 2 bases; unmatched junction bases: 8. Looked up from germline, CDR1 is MNHEY and CDR2 is SMNVEV (reference sequence).

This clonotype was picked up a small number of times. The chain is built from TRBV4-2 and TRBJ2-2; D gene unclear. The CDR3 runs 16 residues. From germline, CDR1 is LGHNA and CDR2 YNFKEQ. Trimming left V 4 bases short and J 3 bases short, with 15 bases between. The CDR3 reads CASSRSQGWDTGELFF. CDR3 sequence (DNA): TGTGCCAGCAGCCGAAGCCAAGGTTGGGACACCGGGGAGCTGTTTTTT.

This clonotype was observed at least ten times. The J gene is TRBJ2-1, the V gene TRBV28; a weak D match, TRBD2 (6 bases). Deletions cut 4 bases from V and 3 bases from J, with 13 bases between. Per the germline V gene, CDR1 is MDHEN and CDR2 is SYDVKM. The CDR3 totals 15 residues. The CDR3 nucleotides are TGTGCCAGCAGTTCGCCGGGACTGAGCTACAATGAGCAGTTCTTC. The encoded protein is CASSSPGLSYNEQFF. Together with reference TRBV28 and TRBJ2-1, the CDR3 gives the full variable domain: DVKVTQSSRYLVKRTGEKVFLECVQDMDHENMFWYRQDPGLGLRLIYFSYDVKMKEKGDIPEGYSVSREKKERFSLILESASTNQTSMYLCASSSPGLSYNEQFFGPGTRLTVL.

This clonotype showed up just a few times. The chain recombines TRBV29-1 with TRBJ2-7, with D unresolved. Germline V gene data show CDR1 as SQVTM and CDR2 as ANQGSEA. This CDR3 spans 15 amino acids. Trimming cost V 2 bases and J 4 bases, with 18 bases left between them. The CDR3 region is CSVESPGPAEYEQYF. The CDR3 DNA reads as TGCAGCGTTGAATCCCCCGGGCCAGCCGAATACGAGCAGTACTTC.

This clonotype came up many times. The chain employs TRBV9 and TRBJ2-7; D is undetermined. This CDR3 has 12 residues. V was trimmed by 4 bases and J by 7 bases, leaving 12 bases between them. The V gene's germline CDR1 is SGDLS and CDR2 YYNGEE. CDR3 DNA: TGTGCCAGCAGCCTACCCGGTAGGGAGCAGTACTTC. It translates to CASSLPGREQYF.

In DNA form, the CDR3 reads TGTGCCAGTACTCGGGCGCCCTCGAATAATTCACCCCTCCACTTT. This codes for CASTRAPSNNSPLHF. The rearrangement links TRBV19 to TRBJ1-6; D not certain. Germline V gene data show CDR1 as LNHDA and CDR2 as SQIVND (reference sequence). V lost 7 bases and J 5 bases, leaving 15 bases between the germline ends. This CDR3 is built from 15 residues.

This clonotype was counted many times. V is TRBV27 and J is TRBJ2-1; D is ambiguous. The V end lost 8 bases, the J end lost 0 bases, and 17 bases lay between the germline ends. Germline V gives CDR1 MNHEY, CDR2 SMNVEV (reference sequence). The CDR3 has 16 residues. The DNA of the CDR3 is TGTGCCAGCCTCACAAGCCGAGGCGGCTCCTACAATGAGCAGTTCTTC. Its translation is CASLTSRGGSYNEQFF.

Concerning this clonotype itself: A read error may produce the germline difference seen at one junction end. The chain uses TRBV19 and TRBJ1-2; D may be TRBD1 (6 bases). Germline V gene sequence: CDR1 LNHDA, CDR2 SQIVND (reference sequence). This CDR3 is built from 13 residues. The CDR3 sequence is CASSDWGHYGYAF. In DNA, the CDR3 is TGTGCCAGTAGTGATTGGGGACACTATGGCTACGCCTTC.

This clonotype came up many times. In nucleotides, the CDR3 is TGCAGTGCTATGGTAGCGGGGGGGGATACGCAGTATTTT. The encoded protein is CSAMVAGGDTQYF. The chain uses TRBV20-1 and TRBJ2-3, with 11 bases lining up with TRBD2. This CDR3 has 13 residues. Looked up from germline, CDR1 is DFQATT and CDR2 is SNEGSKA (reference sequence). V gave up 4 bases and J gave up 6 bases; unmatched junction bases: 3.

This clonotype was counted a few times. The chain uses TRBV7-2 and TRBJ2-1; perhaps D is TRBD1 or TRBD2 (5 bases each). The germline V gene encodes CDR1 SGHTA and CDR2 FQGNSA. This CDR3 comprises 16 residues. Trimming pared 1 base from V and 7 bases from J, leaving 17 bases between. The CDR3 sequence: CASSLERGVGINEQFF. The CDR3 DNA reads TGTGCCAGCAGCTTAGAACGGGGCGTAGGAATTAATGAGCAGTTCTTC.

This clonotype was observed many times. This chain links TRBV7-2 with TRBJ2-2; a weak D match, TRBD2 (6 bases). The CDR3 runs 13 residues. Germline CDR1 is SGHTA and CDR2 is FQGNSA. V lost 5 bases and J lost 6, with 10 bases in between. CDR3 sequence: CASSQLASGELFF. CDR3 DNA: TGTGCCAGCAGCCAACTAGCCTCCGGGGAGCTGTTTTTT.

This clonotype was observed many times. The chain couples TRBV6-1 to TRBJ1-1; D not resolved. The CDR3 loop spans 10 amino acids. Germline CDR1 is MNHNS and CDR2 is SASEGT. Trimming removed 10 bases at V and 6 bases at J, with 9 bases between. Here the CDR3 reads CATMGAEAFF. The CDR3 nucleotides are TGTGCCACCATGGGCGCTGAAGCTTTCTTT.

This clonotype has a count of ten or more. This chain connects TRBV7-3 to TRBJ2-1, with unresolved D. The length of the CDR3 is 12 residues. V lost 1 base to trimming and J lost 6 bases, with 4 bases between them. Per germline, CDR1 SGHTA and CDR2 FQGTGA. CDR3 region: CASSLNFNEQFF. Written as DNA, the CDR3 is TGTGCCAGCAGCTTAAACTTCAATGAGCAGTTCTTC.

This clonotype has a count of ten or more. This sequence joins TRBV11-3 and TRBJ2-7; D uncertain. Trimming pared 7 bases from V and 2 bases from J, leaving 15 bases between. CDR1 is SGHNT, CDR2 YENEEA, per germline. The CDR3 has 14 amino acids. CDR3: CASNLKGRTYEQYF. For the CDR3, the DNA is TGTGCCAGCAACCTTAAAGGCAGAACCTACGAGCAGTACTTC.

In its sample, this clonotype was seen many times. DNA of the CDR3: TGTGCCAGCAGTTACTCTACGGGGGGCGAGCAGTACTTC. Protein sequence: CASSYSTGGEQYF. This chain uses TRBV6-5 with TRBJ2-7; 7 bases fit TRBD2. Germline assignment: CDR1 MNHEY and CDR2 SVGAGI. This CDR3 is 13 amino acids long. V trimming: 0 bases; J trimming: 6 bases; junction bases outside the gene matches: 2.

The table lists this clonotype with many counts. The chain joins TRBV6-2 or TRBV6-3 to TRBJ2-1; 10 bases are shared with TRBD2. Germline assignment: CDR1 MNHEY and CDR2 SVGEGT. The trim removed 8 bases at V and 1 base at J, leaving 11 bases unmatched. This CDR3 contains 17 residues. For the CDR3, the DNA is TGTGCCAGCGGTTTGGCTAGCGGGAGAGGTTCCTACAATGAGCAGTTCTTC. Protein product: CASGLASGRGSYNEQFF.

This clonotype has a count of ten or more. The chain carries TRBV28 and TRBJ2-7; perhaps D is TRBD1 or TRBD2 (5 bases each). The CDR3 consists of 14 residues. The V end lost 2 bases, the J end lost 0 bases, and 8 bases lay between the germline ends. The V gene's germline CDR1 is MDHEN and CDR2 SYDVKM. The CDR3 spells CASSLPGSSYEQYF. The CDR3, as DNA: TGTGCCAGCAGTTTACCAGGGAGCTCCTACGAGCAGTACTTC.

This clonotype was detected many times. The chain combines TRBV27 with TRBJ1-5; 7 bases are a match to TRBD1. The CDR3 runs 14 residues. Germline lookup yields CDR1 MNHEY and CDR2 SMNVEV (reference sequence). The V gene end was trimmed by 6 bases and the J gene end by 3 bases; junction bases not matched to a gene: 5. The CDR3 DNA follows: TGTGCCAGCAGGCAGGGGGGGCCCAATCAGCCCCAGCATTTT. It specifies CASRQGGPNQPQHF.

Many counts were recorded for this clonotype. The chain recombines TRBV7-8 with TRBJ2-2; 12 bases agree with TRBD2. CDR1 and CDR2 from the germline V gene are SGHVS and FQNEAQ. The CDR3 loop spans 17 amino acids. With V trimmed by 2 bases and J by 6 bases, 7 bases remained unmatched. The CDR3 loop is CASSLNLAGGPPGELFF. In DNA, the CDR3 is TGTGCCAGCAGCTTAAACCTAGCGGGAGGGCCGCCCGGGGAGCTGTTTTTT.

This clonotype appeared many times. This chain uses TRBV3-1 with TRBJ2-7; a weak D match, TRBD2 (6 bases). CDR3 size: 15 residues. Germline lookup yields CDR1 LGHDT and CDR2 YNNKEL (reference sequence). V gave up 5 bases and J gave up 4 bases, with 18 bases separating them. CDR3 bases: TGTGCCAGCAGCTCCGACCCGGGACTTTATTACGAGCAGTACTTC. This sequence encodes CASSSDPGLYYEQYF.